This TCR beta chain was recorded in a study of T cell changes during pregnancy in multiple sclerosis. Germline V gene sequence: CDR1 LNHDA, CDR2 SQIVND (reference sequence). CDR3 length: 15 residues. V was shortened by 7 bases and J by 7 bases, with 19 bases between the two germline ends. TCRdb's table, derived via immunoSEQ multiplex PCR, lists solely in-frame clones and lacks some. This table holds about 68,000 clones, about nine tenths found once. The material sequenced was peripheral blood, taken in the third trimester of pregnancy. This TCR came from a female donor with multiple sclerosis, enrolled in a pregnancy study. The chain combines TRBV19 with TRBJ1-4; D is unclear. The chain's CDR3 is CASTPLGAGPEKLFF. CDR3 nucleotides: TGTGCCAGTACCCCACTAGGCGCCGGGCCTGAAAAACTGTTTTTT. The full variable domain, rest sourced from reference TRBV19 and TRBJ1-4, is DGGITQSPKYLFRKEGQNVTLSCEQNLNHDAMYWYRQDPGQGLRLIYYSQIVNDFQKGDIAEGYSVSREKKESFPLTVTSAQKNPTAFYLCASTPLGAGPEKLFFGSGTQLSVL.